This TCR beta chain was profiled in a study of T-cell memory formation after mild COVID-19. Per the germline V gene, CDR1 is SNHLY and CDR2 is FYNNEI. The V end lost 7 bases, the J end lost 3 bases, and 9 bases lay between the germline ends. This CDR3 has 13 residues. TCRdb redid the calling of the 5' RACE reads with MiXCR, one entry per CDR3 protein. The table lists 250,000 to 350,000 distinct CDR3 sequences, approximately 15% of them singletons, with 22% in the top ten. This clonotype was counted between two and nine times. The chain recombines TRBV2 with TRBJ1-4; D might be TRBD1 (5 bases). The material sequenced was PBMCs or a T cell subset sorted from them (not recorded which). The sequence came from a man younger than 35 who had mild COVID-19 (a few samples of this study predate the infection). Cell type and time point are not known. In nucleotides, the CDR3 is TGTGCCAGCAAAAGGGGAGCTAATGAAAAACTGTTTTTT. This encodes CASKRGANEKLFF.